This T cell receptor (beta chain) was identified in a study of STAT5B mutations in CD4+ large granular lymphocyte leukemia. Profiled with immunoSEQ multiplex PCR; TCRdb holds only in-frame clones, not every one. The sample holds tens of thousands of clones, roughly 80% seen once. The CDR3 is 15 amino acids. Trimming removed 5 bases from V and 6 bases from J; junction bases left unmatched: 5. Germline loops: CDR1 KGHSH, CDR2 LQKENI. Study-wide findings and caveats: About 24% of private leukemic clonotypes occurred rarely in other patients' non-leukemic repertoires.

Concerning this clone: Its antigen is currently unknown.

This TCR came from a human donor in good health. The V call is TRBV18, the J call TRBJ2-3; 13 bases fit TRBD2. The sample was CD4+ T cells from blood buffy coats. The CDR3 nucleotides read TGTGCCAGCTCAGTAGGGACTAGCGGGATTGATACGCAGTATTTT. Translated: CASSVGTSGIDTQYF. Looking up the rest from reference TRBV18 and TRBJ2-3 gives the full variable domain: NAGVMQNPRHLVRRRGQEARLRCSPMKGHSHVYWYRQLPEEGLKFMVYLQKENIIDESGMPKERFSAEFPKEGPSILRIQQVVRGDSAAYFCASSVGTSGIDTQYFGPGTRLTVL.